This paragraph covers one TCR beta chain sequence. Original processing methods: Estimated nucleated cell counts came from reference gene primer amplification. This table comes from immunoSEQ multiplex PCR, and its TCRdb copy is limited to in-frame clones, with some not included. V, J and clone size are those of that table, while D and trimming were read from the DNA. This table has 150,000 to 200,000 clones, around 92% appearing once. The CDR3 length is 19 residues. The germline V gene has CDR1 MNHEY and CDR2 SVGEGT. Unmatched junction bases numbered 17, after V lost 2 bases and J lost 4 bases. The sample comes from a study of blood T cell repertoires in COVID-19.

The chain combines TRBV6-2 or TRBV6-3 with TRBJ1-5; 7 bases are shared with TRBD1. The sequence was collected from a man aged 30-40 years with COVID-19, enrolled during active disease. The sample taken for sequencing was peripheral blood. The DNA for the CDR3 is TGTGCCAGCAGTTACCCACGAGGGGTTACAGGGGTCAGGAATCAGCCCCAGCATTTT. Its protein is CASSYPRGVTGVRNQPQHF.